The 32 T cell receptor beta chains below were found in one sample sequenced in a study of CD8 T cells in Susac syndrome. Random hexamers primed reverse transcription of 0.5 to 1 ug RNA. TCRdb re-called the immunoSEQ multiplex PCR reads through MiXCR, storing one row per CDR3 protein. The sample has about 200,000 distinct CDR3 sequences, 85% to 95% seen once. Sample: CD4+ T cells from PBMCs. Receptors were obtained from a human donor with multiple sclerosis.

This CDR3 reads CASSVGDPYEQYF. The CDR3 bases are TGTGCCAGCAGCGTAGGGGACCCCTACGAGCAGTACTTC. This chain joins TRBV9 and TRBJ2-7; either TRBD1 or TRBD2 may supply D (5 bases each). The CDR3 loop spans 13 amino acids. V was shortened by 0 bases and J by 2 bases, with 6 bases between the two germline ends. Germline values: CDR1 SGDLS, CDR2 YYNGEE.

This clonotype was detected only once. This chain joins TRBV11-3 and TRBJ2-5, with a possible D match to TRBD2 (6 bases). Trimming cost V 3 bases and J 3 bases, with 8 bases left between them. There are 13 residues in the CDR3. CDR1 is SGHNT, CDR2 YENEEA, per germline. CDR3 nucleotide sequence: TGTGCCAGCAGCTTCGTAGCGGAAGAGACCCAGTACTTC. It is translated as CASSFVAEETQYF.

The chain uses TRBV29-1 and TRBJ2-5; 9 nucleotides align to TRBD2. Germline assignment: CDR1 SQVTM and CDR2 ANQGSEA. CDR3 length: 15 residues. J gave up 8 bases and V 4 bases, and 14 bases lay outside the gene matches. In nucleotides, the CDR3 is TGCAGCGTTGGAGGGACTAGCAGCCTTGGAGGAACCCAGTACTTC. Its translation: CSVGGTSSLGGTQYF. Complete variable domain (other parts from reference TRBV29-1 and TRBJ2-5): SAVISQKPSRDICQRGTSLTIQCQVDSQVTMMFWYRQQPGQSLTLIATANQGSEATYESGFVIDKFPISRPNLTFSTLTVSNMSPEDSSIYLCSVGGTSSLGGTQYFGPGTRLLVL.

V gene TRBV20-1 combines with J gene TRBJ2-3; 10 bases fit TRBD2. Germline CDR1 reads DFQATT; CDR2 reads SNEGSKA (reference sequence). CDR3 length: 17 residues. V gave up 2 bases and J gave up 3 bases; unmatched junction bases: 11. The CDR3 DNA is TGCAGTGCTAGATCCCAAAAGCGGGGGGGCTGGACAGATACGCAGTATTTT. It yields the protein CSARSQKRGGWTDTQYF.

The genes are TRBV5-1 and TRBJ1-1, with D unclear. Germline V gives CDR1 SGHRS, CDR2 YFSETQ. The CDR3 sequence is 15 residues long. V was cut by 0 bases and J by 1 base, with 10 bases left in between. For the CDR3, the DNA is TGCGCCAGCAGCTTGGGTCAGTTTGAGAACACTGAAGCTTTCTTT. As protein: CASSLGQFENTEAFF.

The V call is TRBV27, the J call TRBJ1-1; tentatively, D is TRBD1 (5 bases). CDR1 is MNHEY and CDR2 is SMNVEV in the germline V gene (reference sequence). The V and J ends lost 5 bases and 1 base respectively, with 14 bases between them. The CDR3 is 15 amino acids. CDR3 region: CASSPPGLRNTEAFF. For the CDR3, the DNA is TGTGCCAGCAGTCCTCCGGGACTTAGGAACACTGAAGCTTTCTTT.

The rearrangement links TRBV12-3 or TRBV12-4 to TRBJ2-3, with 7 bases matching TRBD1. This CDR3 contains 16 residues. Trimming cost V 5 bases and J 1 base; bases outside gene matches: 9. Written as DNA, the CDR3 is TGTGCCAGCAGTCGACAGGGATCAGCTGGCACAGATACGCAGTATTTT. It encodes CASSRQGSAGTDTQYF.

In nucleotides, the CDR3 is TGCAGTGCTATCCCCCATCTGACAGTCCAGGAGACCCAGTACTTC. Residues: CSAIPHLTVQETQYF. The chain uses TRBV20-1 and TRBJ2-5, with D possibly matching TRBD1 (5 bases). CDR3 size: 15 residues. The V gene's germline CDR1 is DFQATT and CDR2 SNEGSKA (reference sequence). Trimming shortened V by 4 bases and J by 5 bases, and 20 bases separated the two germline ends.

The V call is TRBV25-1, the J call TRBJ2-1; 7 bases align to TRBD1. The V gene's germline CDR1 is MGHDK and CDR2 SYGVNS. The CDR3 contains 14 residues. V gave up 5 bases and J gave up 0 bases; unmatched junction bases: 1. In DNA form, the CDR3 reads TGTGCCAGCAGTTGGGACAGCTCCTACAATGAGCAGTTCTTC. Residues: CASSWDSSYNEQFF.

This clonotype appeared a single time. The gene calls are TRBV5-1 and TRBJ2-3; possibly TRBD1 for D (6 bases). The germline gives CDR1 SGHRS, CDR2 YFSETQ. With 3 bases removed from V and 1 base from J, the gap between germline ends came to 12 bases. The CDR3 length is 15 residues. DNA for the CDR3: TGCGCCAGCAGCTCGCTGGGGGCTGGCACAGATACGCAGTATTTT. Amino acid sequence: CASSSLGAGTDTQYF.

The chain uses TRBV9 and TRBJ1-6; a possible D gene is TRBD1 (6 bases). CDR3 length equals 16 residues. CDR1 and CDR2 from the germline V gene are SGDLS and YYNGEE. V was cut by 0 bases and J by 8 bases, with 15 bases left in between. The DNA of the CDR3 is TGTGCCAGCAGCGTAGGTGGGGGACAAGGTGATTCACCCCTCCACTTT. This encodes CASSVGGGQGDSPLHF.

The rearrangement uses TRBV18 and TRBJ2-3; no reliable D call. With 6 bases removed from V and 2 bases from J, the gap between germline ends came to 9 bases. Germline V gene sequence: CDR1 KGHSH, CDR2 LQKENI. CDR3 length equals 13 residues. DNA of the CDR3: TGTGCCAGCTCCCCCCCGATCACAGATACGCAGTATTTT. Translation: CASSPPITDTQYF.

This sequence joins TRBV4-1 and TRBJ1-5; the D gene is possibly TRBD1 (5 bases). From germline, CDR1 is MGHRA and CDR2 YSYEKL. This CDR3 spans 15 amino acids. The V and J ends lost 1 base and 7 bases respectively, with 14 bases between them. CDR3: CASSQGEQVRQPQHF. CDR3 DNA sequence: TGCGCCAGCAGCCAAGGAGAACAGGTCCGGCAGCCCCAGCATTTT.

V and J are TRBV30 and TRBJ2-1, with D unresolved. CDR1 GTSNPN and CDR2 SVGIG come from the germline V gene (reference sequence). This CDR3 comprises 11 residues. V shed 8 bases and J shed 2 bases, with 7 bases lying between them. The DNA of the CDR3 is TGTGCCACCTCGCCCTACAATGAGCAGTTCTTC. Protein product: CATSPYNEQFF.

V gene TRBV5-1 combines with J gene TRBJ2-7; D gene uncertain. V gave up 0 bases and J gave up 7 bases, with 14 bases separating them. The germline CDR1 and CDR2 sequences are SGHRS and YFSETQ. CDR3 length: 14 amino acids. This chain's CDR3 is CASSLAGLLREQYV. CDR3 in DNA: TGCGCCAGCAGCTTGGCCGGGTTATTGAGGGAGCAGTACGTC.

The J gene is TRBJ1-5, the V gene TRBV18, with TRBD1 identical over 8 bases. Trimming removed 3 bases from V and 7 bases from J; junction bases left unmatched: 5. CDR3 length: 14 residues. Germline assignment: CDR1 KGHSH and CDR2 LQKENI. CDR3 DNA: TGTGCCAGCTCACCCCAGGGGGCGAAACAGCCCCAGCATTTT. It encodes CASSPQGAKQPQHF.

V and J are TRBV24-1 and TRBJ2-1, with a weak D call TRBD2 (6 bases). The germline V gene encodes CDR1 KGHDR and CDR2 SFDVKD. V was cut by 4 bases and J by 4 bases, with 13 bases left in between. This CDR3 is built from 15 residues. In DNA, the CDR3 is TGTGCCACCAGTGACGCGGGGACGGAATACAATGAGCAGTTCTTC. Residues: CATSDAGTEYNEQFF.

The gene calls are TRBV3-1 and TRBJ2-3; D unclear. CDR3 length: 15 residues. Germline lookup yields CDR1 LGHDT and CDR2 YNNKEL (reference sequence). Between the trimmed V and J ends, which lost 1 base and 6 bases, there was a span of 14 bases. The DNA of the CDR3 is TGTGCCAGCAGCCAAGGGGTGGTCTCTGGGGATACGCAGTATTTT. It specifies CASSQGVVSGDTQYF.

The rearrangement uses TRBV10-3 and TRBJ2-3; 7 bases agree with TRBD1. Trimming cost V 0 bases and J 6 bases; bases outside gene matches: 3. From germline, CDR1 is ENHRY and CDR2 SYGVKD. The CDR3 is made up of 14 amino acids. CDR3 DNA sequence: TGTGCCATCAGTGAGTCGCAGGGGGAGGATACGCAGTATTTT. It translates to CAISESQGEDTQYF.

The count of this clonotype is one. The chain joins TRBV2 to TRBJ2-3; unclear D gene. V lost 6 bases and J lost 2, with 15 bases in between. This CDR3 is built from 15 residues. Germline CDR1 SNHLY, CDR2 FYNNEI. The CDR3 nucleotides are TGTGCCAGCAGCCCCCGACCGGCAGTCACAGATACGCAGTATTTT. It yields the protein CASSPRPAVTDTQYF. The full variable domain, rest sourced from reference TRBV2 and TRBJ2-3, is EPEVTQTPSHQVTQMGQEVILRCVPISNHLYFYWYRQILGQKVEFLVSFYNNEISEKSEIFDDQFSVERPDGSNFTLKIRSTKLEDSAMYFCASSPRPAVTDTQYFGPGTRLTVL.

The CDR3 DNA follows: TGCAGCGTTAAAGGAGGGCAGTTCCAAGAGACCCAGTACTTC. This codes for CSVKGGQFQETQYF. The chain carries TRBV29-1 and TRBJ2-5; D is possibly TRBD2 (6 bases). From germline, CDR1 is SQVTM and CDR2 ANQGSEA. CDR3 length equals 14 residues. Trimming stripped 5 bases from V and 1 base from J, with 14 bases between. Drawing the rest from reference TRBV29-1 and TRBJ2-5, the complete variable domain is SAVISQKPSRDICQRGTSLTIQCQVDSQVTMMFWYRQQPGQSLTLIATANQGSEATYESGFVIDKFPISRPNLTFSTLTVSNMSPEDSSIYLCSVKGGQFQETQYFGPGTRLLVL.

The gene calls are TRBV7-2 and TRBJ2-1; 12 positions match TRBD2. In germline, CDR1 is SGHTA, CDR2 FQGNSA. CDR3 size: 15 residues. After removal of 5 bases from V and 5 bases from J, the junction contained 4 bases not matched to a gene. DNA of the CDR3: TGTGCCAGCAGCATCGGACTAGCGGGGAACAATGAGCAGTTCTTC. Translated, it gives CASSIGLAGNNEQFF.

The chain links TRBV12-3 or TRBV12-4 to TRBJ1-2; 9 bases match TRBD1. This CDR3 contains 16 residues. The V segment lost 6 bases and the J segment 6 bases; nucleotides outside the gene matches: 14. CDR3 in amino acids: CASRPGAGQGYDGYTF. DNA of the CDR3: TGTGCCAGCAGGCCCGGGGCGGGACAGGGTTATGATGGCTACACCTTC.

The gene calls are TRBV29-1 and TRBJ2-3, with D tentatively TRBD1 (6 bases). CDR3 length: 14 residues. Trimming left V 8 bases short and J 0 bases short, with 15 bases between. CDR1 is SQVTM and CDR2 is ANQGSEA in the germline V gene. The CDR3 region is CSLTPQGSTDTQYF. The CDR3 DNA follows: TGCAGCCTCACCCCACAGGGCAGCACAGATACGCAGTATTTT.

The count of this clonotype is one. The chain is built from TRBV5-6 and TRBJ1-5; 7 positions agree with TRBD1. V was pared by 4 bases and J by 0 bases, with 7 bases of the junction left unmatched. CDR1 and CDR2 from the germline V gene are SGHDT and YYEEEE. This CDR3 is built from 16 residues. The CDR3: CASSLGTVYSNQPQHF. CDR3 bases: TGTGCCAGCAGCCTTGGGACAGTGTATAGCAATCAGCCCCAGCATTTT.

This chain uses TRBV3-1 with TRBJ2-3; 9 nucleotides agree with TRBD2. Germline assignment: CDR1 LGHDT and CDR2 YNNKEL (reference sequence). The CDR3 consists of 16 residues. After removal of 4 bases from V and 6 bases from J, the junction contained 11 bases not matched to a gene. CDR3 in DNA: TGTGCCAGCAGCCCGCTTCGGGCGGGGGGGCCCGATACGCAGTATTTT. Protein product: CASSPLRAGGPDTQYF.

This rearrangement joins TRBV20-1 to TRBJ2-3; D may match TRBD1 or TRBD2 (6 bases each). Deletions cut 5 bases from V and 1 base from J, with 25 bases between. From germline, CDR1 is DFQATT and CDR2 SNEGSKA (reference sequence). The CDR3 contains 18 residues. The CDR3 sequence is CSAGGGTGSQLRTDTQYF. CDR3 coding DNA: TGCAGTGCTGGAGGGGGTACAGGGTCCCAACTTCGCACAGATACGCAGTATTTT.

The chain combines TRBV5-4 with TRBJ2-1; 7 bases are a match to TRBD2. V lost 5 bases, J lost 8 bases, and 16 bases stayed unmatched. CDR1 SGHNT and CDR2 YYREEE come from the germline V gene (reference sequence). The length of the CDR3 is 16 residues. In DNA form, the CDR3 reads TGTGCCAGCAGTCTTGGGTTGACGGGGGGTCGCCATGAGCAGTTCTTC. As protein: CASSLGLTGGRHEQFF.

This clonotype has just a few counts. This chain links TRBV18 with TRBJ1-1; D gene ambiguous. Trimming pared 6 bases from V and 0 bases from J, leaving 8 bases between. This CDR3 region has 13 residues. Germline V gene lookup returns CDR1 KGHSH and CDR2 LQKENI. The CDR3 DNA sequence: TGTGCCAGCTCTCCTCGGGTGAACACTGAAGCTTTCTTT. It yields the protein CASSPRVNTEAFF.

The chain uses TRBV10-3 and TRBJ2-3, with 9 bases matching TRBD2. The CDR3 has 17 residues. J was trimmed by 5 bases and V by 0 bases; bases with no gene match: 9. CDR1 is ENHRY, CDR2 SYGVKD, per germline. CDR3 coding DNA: TGTGCCATCAGTGAGTCTGGTAGCGGGGGCAAGATAGATACGCAGTATTTT. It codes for CAISESGSGGKIDTQYF.

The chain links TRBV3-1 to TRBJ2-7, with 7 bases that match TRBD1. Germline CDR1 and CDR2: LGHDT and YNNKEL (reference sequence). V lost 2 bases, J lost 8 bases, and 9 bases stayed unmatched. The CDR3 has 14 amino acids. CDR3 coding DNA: TGTGCCAGCAGCCAATCTCGCAGCAGGGGGAAGCAGTACTTC. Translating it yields CASSQSRSRGKQYF.

The CDR3 DNA sequence: TGTGCCAGCAGTCCCACAGGGGGAGAAGGCCAAGAGACCCAGTACTTC. Translated, it gives CASSPTGGEGQETQYF. The chain recombines TRBV3-1 with TRBJ2-5; 8 nucleotides agree with TRBD1. CDR3 length: 16 residues. Germline lookup yields CDR1 LGHDT and CDR2 YNNKEL (reference sequence). The V segment lost 6 bases and the J segment 1 base; nucleotides outside the gene matches: 10.